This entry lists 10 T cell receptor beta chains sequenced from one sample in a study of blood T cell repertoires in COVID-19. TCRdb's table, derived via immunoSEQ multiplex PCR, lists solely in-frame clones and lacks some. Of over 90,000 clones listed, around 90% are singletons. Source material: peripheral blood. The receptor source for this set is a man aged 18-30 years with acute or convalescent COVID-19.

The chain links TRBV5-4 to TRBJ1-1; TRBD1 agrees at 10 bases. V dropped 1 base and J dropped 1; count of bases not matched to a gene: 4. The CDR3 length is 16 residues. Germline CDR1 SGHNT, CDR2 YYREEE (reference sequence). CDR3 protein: CASSLSRQGANTEAFF. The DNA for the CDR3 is TGTGCCAGCAGCTTGAGCCGACAGGGGGCGAACACTGAAGCTTTCTTT.

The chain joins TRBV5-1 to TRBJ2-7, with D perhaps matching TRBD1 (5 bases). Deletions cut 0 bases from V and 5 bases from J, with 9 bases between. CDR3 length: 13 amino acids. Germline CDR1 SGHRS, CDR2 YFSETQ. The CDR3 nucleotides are TGCGCCAGCAGCTTGGGGACATTCGACGAGCAGTACTTC. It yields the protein CASSLGTFDEQYF.

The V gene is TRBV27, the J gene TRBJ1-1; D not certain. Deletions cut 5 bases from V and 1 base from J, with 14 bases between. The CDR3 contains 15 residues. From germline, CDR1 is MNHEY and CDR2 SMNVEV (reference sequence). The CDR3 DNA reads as TGTGCCAGCAGTCCGAGGGTGTCAGGGAACACTGAAGCTTTCTTT. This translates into CASSPRVSGNTEAFF.

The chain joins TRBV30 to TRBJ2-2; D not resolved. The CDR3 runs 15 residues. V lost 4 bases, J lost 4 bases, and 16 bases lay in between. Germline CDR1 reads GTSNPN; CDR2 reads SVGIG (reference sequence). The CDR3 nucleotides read TGTGCCTGGAAGACAACGCCTTTTGGCACCGGGGAGCTGTTTTTT. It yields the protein CAWKTTPFGTGELFF. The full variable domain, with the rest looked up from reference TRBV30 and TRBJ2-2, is SQTIHQWPATLVQPVGSPLSLECTVEGTSNPNLYWYRQAAGRGLQLLFYSVGIGQISSEVPQNLSASRPQDRQFILSSKKLLLSDSGFYLCAWKTTPFGTGELFFGEGSRLTVL.

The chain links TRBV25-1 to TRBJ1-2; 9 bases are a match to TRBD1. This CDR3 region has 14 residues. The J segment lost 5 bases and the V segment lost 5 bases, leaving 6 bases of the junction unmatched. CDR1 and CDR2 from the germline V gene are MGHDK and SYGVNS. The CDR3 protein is CASSPGQGRYGYTF. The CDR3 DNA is TGTGCCAGCAGTCCTGGACAGGGGAGGTATGGCTACACCTTC.

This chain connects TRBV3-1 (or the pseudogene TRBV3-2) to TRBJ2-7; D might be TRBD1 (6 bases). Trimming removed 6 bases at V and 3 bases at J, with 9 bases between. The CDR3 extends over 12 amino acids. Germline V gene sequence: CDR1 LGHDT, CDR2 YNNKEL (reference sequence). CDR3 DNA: TGTGCCAGCAGTTTGGACAGCTACGAGCAGTACTTC. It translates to CASSLDSYEQYF.

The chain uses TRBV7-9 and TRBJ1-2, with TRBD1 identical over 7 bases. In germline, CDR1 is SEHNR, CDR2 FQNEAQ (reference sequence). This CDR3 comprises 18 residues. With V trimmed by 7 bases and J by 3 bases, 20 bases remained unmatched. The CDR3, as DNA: TGTGCCAGCACACCCAGAGTAGGAGGGGGCAGCGCGGACTATGGCTACACCTTC. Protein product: CASTPRVGGGSADYGYTF.

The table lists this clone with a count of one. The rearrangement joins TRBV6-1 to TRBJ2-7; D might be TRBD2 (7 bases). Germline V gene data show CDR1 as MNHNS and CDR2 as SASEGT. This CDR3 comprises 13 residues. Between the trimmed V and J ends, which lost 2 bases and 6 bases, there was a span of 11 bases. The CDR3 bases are TGTGCCAGCAGTGAACGGGGAGGGGGCGAGCAGTACTTC. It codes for CASSERGGGEQYF.

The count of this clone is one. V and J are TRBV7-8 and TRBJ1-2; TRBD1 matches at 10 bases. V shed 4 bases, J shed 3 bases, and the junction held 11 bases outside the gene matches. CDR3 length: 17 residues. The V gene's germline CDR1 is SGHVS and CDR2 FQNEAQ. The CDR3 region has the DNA TGTGCCAGCAGCTCCCGGACAGGGGGAAACTTTGACTATGGCTACACCTTC. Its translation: CASSSRTGGNFDYGYTF.

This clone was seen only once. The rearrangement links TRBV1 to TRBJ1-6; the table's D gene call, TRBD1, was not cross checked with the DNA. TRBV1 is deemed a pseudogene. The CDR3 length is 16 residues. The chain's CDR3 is CTSSPPRGGYNSPLHF. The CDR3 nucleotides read TGCACCAGCAGCCCCCCGCGAGGGGGCTATAATTCACCCCTCCACTTT.